These 10 T cell receptor beta chains were sequenced from one sample in a study of blood T cells in healthy people across ages. Alongside a J-beta primer mix, a sample-barcoded 5' primer served in a second PCR lasting roughly 7 to 11 cycles. A single record per CDR3 protein comes from TCRdb applying MiXCR to the 5' RACE reads. This repertoire shows about 1.7 million distinct CDR3 sequences, roughly 30% found once; its top ten account for roughly 8.2%. The sequencing input was blood. These receptors all stem from a young woman in good health.

V gene TRBV7-6 combines with J gene TRBJ2-7; no clear D. The CDR3 covers 15 residues. Trimming shortened V by 0 bases and J by 0 bases, and 9 bases separated the two germline ends. Germline CDR1 reads SGHVS; CDR2 reads FNYEAQ. CDR3 sequence: CASSLAAESSYEQYF. The CDR3 DNA sequence: TGTGCCAGCAGCTTAGCGGCAGAAAGCTCCTACGAGCAGTACTTC. The full variable domain, its missing parts supplied by reference TRBV7-6 and TRBJ2-7, is GAGVSQSPRYKVTKRGQDVALRCDPISGHVSLYWYRQALGQGPEFLTYFNYEAQQDKSGLPNDRFSAERPEGSISTLTIQRTEQRDSAMYRCASSLAAESSYEQYFGPGTRLTVT.

The chain recombines TRBV12-3 or TRBV12-4 with TRBJ2-5, with D possibly TRBD2 on 6 matching bases. The V and J ends lost 3 bases and 5 bases respectively, with 10 bases between them. The CDR3 consists of 13 residues. The CDR3 sequence: CASSFREPETQYF. DNA for the CDR3: TGTGCCAGCAGTTTCCGGGAGCCGGAGACCCAGTACTTC.

This clonotype was detected only a few times. The J gene is TRBJ2-1, the V gene TRBV29-1; D possibly corresponds to TRBD2 (5 bases). The CDR3 length is 14 residues. In germline, CDR1 is SQVTM, CDR2 ANQGSEA. Trimming took 2 bases from V and 0 from J, leaving 8 bases between them. CDR3 in DNA: TGCAGCGTTGAATCGGGGAACTCCTACAATGAGCAGTTCTTC. Its protein product is CSVESGNSYNEQFF.

This rearrangement joins TRBV6-2 or TRBV6-3 to TRBJ2-1; D possibly corresponds to TRBD2 (6 bases). V lost 4 bases and J 5 bases, leaving 18 bases between the germline ends. Germline assignment: CDR1 MNHEY and CDR2 SVGEGT. The CDR3 extends over 16 amino acids. The CDR3 nucleotides are TGTGCCAGCAGTTGGTCCGGGACTCTGTATAACAATGAGCAGTTCTTC. This codes for CASSWSGTLYNNEQFF.

The chain employs TRBV6-6 and TRBJ2-1; D is perhaps TRBD2 (5 bases). Trimming took 5 bases from V and 5 from J, leaving 13 bases between them. Looked up from germline, CDR1 is MNHNY and CDR2 is SVGAGI (reference sequence). There are 14 residues in the CDR3. CDR3 residues: CASSDGGRDNEQFF. CDR3 nucleotide sequence: TGTGCCAGCAGTGACGGCGGGCGCGACAATGAGCAGTTCTTC.

CDR3 residues: CASSPSLGEVEAFF. DNA of the CDR3: TGTGCCAGCTCTCCCTCTTTGGGGGAGGTTGAAGCTTTCTTT. J is TRBJ1-1 and V is TRBV18, with D maybe TRBD1 (5 bases). Trimming shortened V by 6 bases and J by 7 bases, and 18 bases separated the two germline ends. This CDR3 spans 14 amino acids. Looked up from germline, CDR1 is KGHSH and CDR2 is LQKENI.

In this sample, this clonotype turned up many times. The V gene is TRBV20-1, the J gene TRBJ2-7, with 11 bases identical to TRBD2. Germline CDR1 is DFQATT and CDR2 is SNEGSKA (reference sequence). CDR3 length: 16 amino acids. V was clipped by 4 bases and J by 3 bases; unmatched bases: 11. CDR3: CSANPGLAANLYEQYF. CDR3 DNA sequence: TGCAGTGCTAACCCGGGACTAGCGGCCAATCTCTACGAGCAGTACTTC.

This clonotype has a handful of counts. The chain joins TRBV15 to TRBJ1-2; unclear D gene. The germline V and J ends were trimmed by 0 bases and 10 bases, with 15 bases remaining between them. The CDR3 has 14 amino acids. The germline V gene encodes CDR1 LNHNV and CDR2 YYDKDF (reference sequence). The CDR3 spells CATSRDEGPRDYTF. CDR3 in DNA: TGTGCCACCAGCAGAGATGAGGGTCCTAGGGACTACACCTTC.

V gene TRBV27 combines with J gene TRBJ1-4, with 8 bases aligning to TRBD1. CDR1 and CDR2 (germline): MNHEY, SMNVEV (reference sequence). This CDR3 has 13 residues. V lost 8 bases and J lost 7; bases outside the gene matches: 6. The CDR3 region has the DNA TGTGCCAGCGGACAGGGAAGTTTTGAAAAACTGTTTTTT. Translation gives CASGQGSFEKLFF.

The rearrangement joins TRBV20-1 to TRBJ2-1; 12 bases are shared with TRBD2. The CDR3 totals 14 residues. Germline V gene sequence: CDR1 DFQATT, CDR2 SNEGSKA (reference sequence). Here the CDR3 reads CSPVLTSGGNEQFF. CDR3 DNA: TGCAGCCCAGTATTGACTAGCGGGGGAAATGAGCAGTTCTTC.